The clone carrying this T cell receptor beta chain came up many times. This CDR3 is 17 amino acids long. V dropped 4 bases and J dropped 5; count of bases not matched to a gene: 14. CDR1 is SEHNR, CDR2 FQNEAQ, per germline (reference sequence). This entry comes from a study of T cells after yellow fever vaccination. TCRdb re-called the 5' RACE reads with MiXCR, one entry per CDR3 protein. The data show some 5,000 distinct CDR3 sequences, around 3.8% seen once. The receptor's source is a man aged 25-45 years who received the YFV17D yellow fever vaccine. The specimen was PBMCs, either bulk or a sorted T-cell subset (CD4+, CD8+, memory, or dextramer-sorted; not recorded which), collected 15 days after the yellow fever booster vaccination. J is TRBJ1-5 and V is TRBV7-9; the match to TRBD1 covers 7 bases. CDR3 in amino acids: CASSYAPTGAQDQPQHF. The CDR3 nucleotides read TGTGCCAGCAGCTACGCCCCTACAGGGGCTCAGGATCAGCCCCAGCATTTT.